This TCR beta chain appears in the sequencing data of a study of metastatic and nonmetastatic thyroid tumors. Study-wide context: Malignant thyroid and benign thyroid patients provided blood and tumor or nodule tissue whose repertoires were compared.

This clone was found a few times. Its specificity is not known. The trim removed 5 bases at V and 0 bases at J, leaving 8 bases unmatched. This CDR3 is 16 amino acids long. Germline CDR1 is MNHNS and CDR2 is SASEGT. Broader study findings: A significant increase in TCR beta diversity was reportedly seen in malignant thyroid tumors relative to benign nodules, in blood and tumor.

Original processing methods: Clinicopathological groups supplied CDR3 differences that were used to build a distant-metastasis classifier for papillary thyroid cancer. TCRdb re-called the PCR reads via MiXCR. TCRdb, not the original authors, processed these V and J calls. Of around 17,000 clones listed, about a quarter are singletons. All patients reached thyroid surgery having received no treatment beforehand. This receptor was identified in a female donor with papillary thyroid cancer or a benign thyroid nodule (not recorded which). Some clones in this sample may be carry-over from other donors' samples. The V gene is TRBV6-1, the J gene TRBJ2-5; 8 bases map to TRBD2. Sequences were obtained from adjacent normal tissue. The CDR3 DNA reads TGTGCCAGCAGTACCTACGTAGCGGGGTACCAAGAGACCCAGTACTTC. Protein sequence: CASSTYVAGYQETQYF.